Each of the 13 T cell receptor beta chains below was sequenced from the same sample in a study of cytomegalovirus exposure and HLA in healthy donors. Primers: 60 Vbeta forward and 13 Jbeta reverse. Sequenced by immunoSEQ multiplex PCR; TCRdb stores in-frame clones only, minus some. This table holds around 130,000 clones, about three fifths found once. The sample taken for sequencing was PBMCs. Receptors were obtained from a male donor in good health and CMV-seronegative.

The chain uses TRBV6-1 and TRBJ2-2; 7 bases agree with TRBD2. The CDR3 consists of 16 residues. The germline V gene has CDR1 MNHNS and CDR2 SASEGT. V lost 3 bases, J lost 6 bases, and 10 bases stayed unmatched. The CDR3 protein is CASSEVSGLAAGELFF. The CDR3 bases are TGTGCCAGCAGTGAGGTATCGGGCCTAGCGGCCGGGGAGCTGTTTTTT.

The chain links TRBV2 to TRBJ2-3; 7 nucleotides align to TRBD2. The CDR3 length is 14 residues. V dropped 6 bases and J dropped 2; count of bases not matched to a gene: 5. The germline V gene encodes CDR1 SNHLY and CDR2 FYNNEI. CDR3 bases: TGTGCCAGCAGAAGGGACTATCACACAGATACGCAGTATTTT. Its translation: CASRRDYHTDTQYF.

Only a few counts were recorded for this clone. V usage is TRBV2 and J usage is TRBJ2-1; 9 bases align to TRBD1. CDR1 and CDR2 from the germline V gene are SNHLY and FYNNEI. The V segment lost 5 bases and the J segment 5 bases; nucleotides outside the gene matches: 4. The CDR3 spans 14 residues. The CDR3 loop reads CASSSQGANNEQFF. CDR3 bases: TGTGCCAGCAGTTCACAGGGGGCAAACAATGAGCAGTTCTTC.

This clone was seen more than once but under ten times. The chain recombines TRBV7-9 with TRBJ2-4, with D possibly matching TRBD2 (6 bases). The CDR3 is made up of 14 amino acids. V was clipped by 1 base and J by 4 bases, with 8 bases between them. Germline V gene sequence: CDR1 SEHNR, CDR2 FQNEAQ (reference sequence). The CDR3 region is CASSLVTSKNIQYF. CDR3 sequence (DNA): TGTGCCAGCAGCTTAGTGACTAGTAAAAACATTCAGTACTTC.

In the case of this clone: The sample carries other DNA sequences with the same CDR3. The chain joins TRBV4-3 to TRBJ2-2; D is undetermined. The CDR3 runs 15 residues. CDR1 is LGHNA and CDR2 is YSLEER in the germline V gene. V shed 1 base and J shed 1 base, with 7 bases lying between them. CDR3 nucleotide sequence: TGCGCCAGCAGCCAAGGCTACCTGAACACCGGGGAGCTGTTTTTT. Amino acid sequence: CASSQGYLNTGELFF.

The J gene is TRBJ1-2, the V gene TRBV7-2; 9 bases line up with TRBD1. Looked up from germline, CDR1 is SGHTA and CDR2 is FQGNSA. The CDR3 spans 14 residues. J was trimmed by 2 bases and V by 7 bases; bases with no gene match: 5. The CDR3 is CASTPGQGNYGYTF. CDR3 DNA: TGTGCCAGCACCCCGGGACAGGGAAACTATGGCTACACCTTC.

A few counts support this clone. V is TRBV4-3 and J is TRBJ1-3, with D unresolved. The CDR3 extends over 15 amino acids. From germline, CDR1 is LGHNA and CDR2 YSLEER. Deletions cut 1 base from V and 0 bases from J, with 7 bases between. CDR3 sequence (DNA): TGCGCCAGCAGCCAAGTGTACGGCTCTGGAAACACCATATATTTT. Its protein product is CASSQVYGSGNTIYF.

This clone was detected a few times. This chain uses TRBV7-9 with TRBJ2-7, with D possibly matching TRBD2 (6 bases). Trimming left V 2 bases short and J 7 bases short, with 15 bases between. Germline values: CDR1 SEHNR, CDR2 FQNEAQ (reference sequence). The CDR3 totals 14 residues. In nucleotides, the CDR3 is TGTGCCAGCAGCTTACAAGGGTCTGCGGGGGAGCAGTACTTC. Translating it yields CASSLQGSAGEQYF.

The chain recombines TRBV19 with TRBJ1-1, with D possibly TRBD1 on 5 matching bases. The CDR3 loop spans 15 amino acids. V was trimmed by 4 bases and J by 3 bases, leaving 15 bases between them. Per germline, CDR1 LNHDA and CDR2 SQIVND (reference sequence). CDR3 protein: CASSTGQGWYTEAFF. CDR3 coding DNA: TGTGCCAGTAGTACAGGCCAGGGCTGGTACACTGAAGCTTTCTTT.

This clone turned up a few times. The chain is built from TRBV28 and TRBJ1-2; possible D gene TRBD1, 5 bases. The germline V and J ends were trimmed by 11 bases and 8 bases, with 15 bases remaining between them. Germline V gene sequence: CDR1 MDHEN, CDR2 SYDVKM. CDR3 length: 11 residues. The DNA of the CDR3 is TGTGCCCTGGAAGGGGCTCGGGGCTACACCTTC. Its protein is CALEGARGYTF.

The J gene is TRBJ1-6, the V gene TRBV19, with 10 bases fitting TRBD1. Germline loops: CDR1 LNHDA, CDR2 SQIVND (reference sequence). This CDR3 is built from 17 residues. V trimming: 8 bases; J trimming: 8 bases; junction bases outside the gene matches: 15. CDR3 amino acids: CASYSPATGTGDSPLHF. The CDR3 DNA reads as TGTGCCAGTTATTCCCCTGCTACCGGGACAGGGGATTCACCCCTCCACTTT.

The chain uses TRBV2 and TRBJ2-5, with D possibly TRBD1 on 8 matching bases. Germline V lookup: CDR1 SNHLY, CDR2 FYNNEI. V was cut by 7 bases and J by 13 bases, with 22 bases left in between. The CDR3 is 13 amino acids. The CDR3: CASNPLMTGEGYF. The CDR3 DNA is TGTGCCAGCAACCCCCTAATGACAGGGGAGGGGTACTTC.

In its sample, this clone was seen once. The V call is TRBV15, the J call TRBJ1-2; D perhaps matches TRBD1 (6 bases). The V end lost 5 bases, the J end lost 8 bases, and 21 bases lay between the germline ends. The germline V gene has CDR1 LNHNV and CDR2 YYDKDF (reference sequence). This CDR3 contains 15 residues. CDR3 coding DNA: TGTGCCACCAGCCCTCAGACAGGCTGGGTCCTCGGCTACACCTTC. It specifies CATSPQTGWVLGYTF. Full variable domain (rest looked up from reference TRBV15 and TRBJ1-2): DAMVIQNPRYQVTQFGKPVTLSCSQTLNHNVMYWYQQKSSQAPKLLFHYYDKDFNNEADTPDNFQSRRPNTSFCFLDIRSPGLGDTAMYLCATSPQTGWVLGYTFGSGTRLTVV.